These T cell receptor beta chains were read from a single sample in a study of cytomegalovirus exposure and HLA in healthy donors. The assay was immunoSEQ multiplex PCR, and TCRdb's table has in-frame clones only and misses some. The table shows 100,000 or so clones, with about 80% occurring only once. The sequencing sample was made of PBMCs. The receptors were gathered from a female donor in good health and CMV-seropositive. CDR3s leave out the opening cysteine and the closing phenylalanine or tryptophan.

V gene: TRBV5-1; J gene: TRBJ1-2; CDR3 protein: ASSLGTRNYGYT
V gene: TRBV7-2; J gene: TRBJ1-1; CDR3 protein: ASSTTGPEAF
V gene: TRBV10-3; J gene: TRBJ2-1; CDR3 protein: AISAGTTPRDEQF
V gene: TRBV4-1; J gene: TRBJ1-4; CDR3 protein: ASSQVQGAPNEKLF
V gene: TRBV15; J gene: TRBJ2-7; CDR3 protein: ATSTRGQSYEQY
V gene: TRBV21-1; J gene: TRBJ2-3; CDR3 protein: ASSPTRGLAGVYADTQY
V gene: TRBV9; J gene: TRBJ1-1; CDR3 protein: ASSEWARQGLLEAF
V gene: TRBV7-6; J gene: TRBJ2-7; CDR3 protein: ASSPGLADEQY
V gene: TRBV4-2; J gene: TRBJ2-1; CDR3 protein: ASSHASTSGGGNEQF
V gene: TRBV7-8; J gene: TRBJ1-3; CDR3 protein: ASSLGTAGNTIY
V gene: TRBV18; J gene: TRBJ2-7; CDR3 protein: ASSRDRTFYEQY
V gene: TRBV7-8; J gene: TRBJ1-2; CDR3 protein: ASSLAPTPLGTGDGYT
V gene: TRBV18; J gene: TRBJ2-7; CDR3 protein: ASSPLTGRQY
V gene: TRBV7-9; J gene: TRBJ2-3; CDR3 protein: ASSLVSDTQY
V gene: TRBV29-1; J gene: TRBJ2-1; CDR3 protein: SVQPAVNNEQF
V gene: TRBV6-5; J gene: TRBJ1-1; CDR3 protein: ASRGLRLAEAF
V gene: TRBV4-1; J gene: TRBJ2-1; CDR3 protein: ASSQESASGSHNEQF
V gene: TRBV18; J gene: TRBJ2-7; CDR3 protein: ASSHGTLVYEQY
V gene: TRBV19; J gene: TRBJ2-1; CDR3 protein: ATRRERDNEQF
V gene: TRBV19; J gene: TRBJ1-5; CDR3 protein: ASSIPGVTGEPQH
V gene: TRBV2; J gene: TRBJ2-7; CDR3 protein: ASLSGTRSYEQY
V gene: TRBV29-1; J gene: TRBJ1-2; CDR3 protein: SVATGGYGYT
V gene: TRBV5-4; J gene: TRBJ1-2; CDR3 protein: ASSPDRDYGYT
V gene: TRBV30; J gene: TRBJ2-7; CDR3 protein: AWSPGSAQY
V gene: TRBV30; J gene: TRBJ2-5; CDR3 protein: AWGDDRGETQY
V gene: TRBV29-1; J gene: TRBJ2-7; CDR3 protein: SVATMAAYEQY
V gene: TRBV5-4; J gene: TRBJ1-6; CDR3 protein: ASSLGRGKSPLH
V gene: TRBV6-5; J gene: TRBJ2-2; CDR3 protein: ASLAGLRGGELF
V gene: TRBV6-1; J gene: -; CDR3 protein: ASSGSAGAVYEQY